Following are 16 T cell receptor beta chains from one sample sequenced in a study of OX40 agonist ivuxolimab in advanced cancers. The table came from immunoSEQ multiplex PCR; TCRdb's copy has only in-frame clones and leaves some out. The profile shows 61,000 or so clones, 70% to 90% of them singletons. The specimen was CD4+ or CD8+ T cells sorted from blood, collected in a trial of the OX40 agonist ivuxolimab. The receptors were sampled from an adult with an advanced solid tumor such as melanoma, head and neck, liver or kidney cancer.

In this sample, this clone turned up a few times. This sequence joins TRBV7-2 and TRBJ2-5; 7 bases map to TRBD2. After removal of 0 bases from V and 4 bases from J, the junction contained 14 bases not matched to a gene. Germline CDR1 is SGHTA and CDR2 is FQGNSA. The CDR3 totals 18 residues. The CDR3 is CASSLALQGGRDSETQYF. CDR3 in DNA: TGTGCCAGCAGCTTAGCACTCCAGGGAGGGCGGGACTCAGAGACCCAGTACTTC. The full variable domain, rest sourced from reference TRBV7-2 and TRBJ2-5, is GAGVSQSPSNKVTEKGKDVELRCDPISGHTALYWYRQSLGQGLEFLIYFQGNSAPDKSGLPSDRFSAERTGGSVSTLTIQRTQQEDSAVYLCASSLALQGGRDSETQYFGPGTRLLVL.

The chain combines TRBV6-1 with TRBJ1-5, with a possible D match to TRBD1 (5 bases). Trimming left V 10 bases short and J 0 bases short, with 13 bases between. CDR1 and CDR2 from the germline V gene are MNHNS and SASEGT. The CDR3 extends over 14 amino acids. CDR3 bases: TGTGCCACCAATCAGGGCCCTAGCAATCAGCCCCAGCATTTT. This sequence encodes CATNQGPSNQPQHF.

The rearrangement uses TRBV2 and TRBJ2-5; D remains unclear. Germline V lookup: CDR1 SNHLY, CDR2 FYNNEI. The ends were cut back, 4 bases at V and 5 bases at J, with 5 bases in the middle. This CDR3 has 11 residues. The CDR3: CASSGLETQYF. CDR3 DNA sequence: TGTGCCAGCAGTGGGTTGGAGACCCAGTACTTC.

The CDR3: CASSLAGAGSSYNSPLHF. DNA for the CDR3: TGCGCCAGCAGCTTGGCCGGCGCAGGGAGCTCCTATAATTCACCCCTCCACTTT. The rearrangement joins TRBV5-1 to TRBJ1-6; D is possibly TRBD1 (5 bases). CDR1 is SGHRS and CDR2 is YFSETQ in the germline V gene. Trimming removed 0 bases from V and 0 bases from J, with 13 bases in between. The CDR3 sequence is 18 residues long.

This chain joins TRBV7-2 and TRBJ2-7; TRBD1 agrees at 9 bases. Germline V lookup: CDR1 SGHTA, CDR2 FQGNSA. V was pared by 2 bases and J by 1 base, with 3 bases of the junction left unmatched. The CDR3 sequence is 15 residues long. The CDR3 loop reads CASSLTGQGSYEQYF. CDR3 in DNA: TGTGCCAGCAGCTTAACGGGACAGGGTTCCTACGAGCAGTACTTC. The full variable domain, rest sourced from reference TRBV7-2 and TRBJ2-7, is GAGVSQSPSNKVTEKGKDVELRCDPISGHTALYWYRQSLGQGLEFLIYFQGNSAPDKSGLPSDRFSAERTGGSVSTLTIQRTQQEDSAVYLCASSLTGQGSYEQYFGPGTRLTVT.

The CDR3 DNA reads TGTGCCAGCAGCTTGGTTACGACAGTAACTAACTATGGCTACACCTTC. Protein: CASSLVTTVTNYGYTF. The V gene is TRBV5-5, the J gene TRBJ1-2, with D possibly TRBD1 on 5 matching bases. The CDR3 contains 16 residues. Germline assignment: CDR1 SGHKS and CDR2 YYEKEE (reference sequence). Trimming removed 0 bases at V and 0 bases at J, with 12 bases between.

The genes are TRBV2 and TRBJ2-2; the D gene is possibly TRBD1 (5 bases). V lost 6 bases and J lost 6, with 14 bases in between. CDR3 length: 14 residues. In germline, CDR1 is SNHLY, CDR2 FYNNEI. The CDR3 loop reads CASRKGPRAGELFF. In nucleotides, the CDR3 is TGTGCCAGCAGGAAGGGGCCTCGAGCCGGGGAGCTGTTTTTT.

This chain joins TRBV19 and TRBJ2-2; the match to TRBD2 covers 10 bases. CDR1 is LNHDA, CDR2 SQIVND, per germline (reference sequence). The CDR3 is 15 residues long. Trimming took 6 bases from V and 4 from J; bases not matched to a gene: 5. The CDR3 protein is CASSRLAGVTGELFF. CDR3 coding DNA: TGTGCCAGTAGCAGGCTAGCGGGGGTCACCGGGGAGCTGTTTTTT.

The rearrangement uses TRBV5-1 and TRBJ1-2; D is unresolved. Germline CDR1 SGHRS, CDR2 YFSETQ. CDR3 size: 13 residues. Trimming pared 0 bases from V and 3 bases from J, leaving 6 bases between. For the CDR3, the DNA is TGCGCCAGCAGCTTGGTCAGCCACTATGGCTACACCTTC. It codes for CASSLVSHYGYTF.

The V gene is TRBV5-6, the J gene TRBJ1-3, with D perhaps TRBD1 (5 bases). This CDR3 has 13 residues. The V end was cut by 4 bases, the J end by 0 bases, with 5 bases between. Germline V CDR1 and CDR2: SGHDT, YYEEEE. CDR3 nucleotide sequence: TGTGCCAGCAGCAGGGGCTCTGGAAACACCATATATTTT. Translation gives CASSRGSGNTIYF.

This clone was seen only once. The chain is built from TRBV5-1 and TRBJ1-2; the match to TRBD1 covers 10 bases. This CDR3 is built from 15 residues. With 4 bases clipped from V and 1 base from J, the junction kept 4 bases outside the gene matches. Germline V CDR1 and CDR2: SGHRS, YFSETQ. The CDR3 here is CASSTGTGVNYGYTF. CDR3 in DNA: TGCGCCAGCAGCACCGGGACAGGGGTTAACTATGGCTACACCTTC.

CDR3 protein: CVVLGTEAFF. CDR3 nucleotide sequence: TGTGTCGTGTTAGGCACTGAAGCTTTCTTT. The chain carries TRBV19 and TRBJ1-1; D ambiguous. From germline, CDR1 is LNHDA and CDR2 SQIVND (reference sequence). CDR3 length: 10 amino acids.

The chain carries TRBV18 and TRBJ2-2; D gene ambiguous. Germline V gives CDR1 KGHSH, CDR2 LQKENI. This CDR3 is built from 16 residues. Trimming left V 3 bases short and J 0 bases short, with 11 bases between. CDR3 sequence: CASSPSIPTNTGELFF. CDR3 sequence (DNA): TGTGCCAGCTCACCCTCAATCCCAACGAACACCGGGGAGCTGTTTTTT.

The chain couples TRBV6-5 to TRBJ2-7; a possible D gene is TRBD1 (6 bases). The CDR3 extends over 12 amino acids. Germline CDR1 reads MNHEY; CDR2 reads SVGAGI. Trimming took 2 bases from V and 9 from J, leaving 11 bases between them. The DNA for the CDR3 is TGTGCCAGCAGTTACCCCGGACAGTCGCAGTACTTC. It translates to CASSYPGQSQYF.

CDR3 coding DNA: TGTGCCAGTACAGTCAATTTAGACAGGGCCTATGAGCAGTTCTTC. Translating it yields CASTVNLDRAYEQFF. The rearrangement links TRBV19 to TRBJ2-1; the match to TRBD1 covers 7 bases. CDR3 length: 15 amino acids. The V and J ends lost 7 bases and 8 bases, in that order; junction bases with no gene match: 14. CDR1 is LNHDA, CDR2 SQIVND, per germline (reference sequence).

This sequence joins TRBV4-1 and TRBJ2-5, with TRBD1 matching over 8 bases. The CDR3 loop spans 18 amino acids. Germline assignment: CDR1 MGHRA and CDR2 YSYEKL. Trimming at V came to 3 bases and at J to 5 bases, leaving 17 bases not matched to a gene. The CDR3 DNA follows: TGCGCCAGCAGCCACCTGGACAGGGCCTACCCCATGGGGGAGACCCAGTACTTC. Residues: CASSHLDRAYPMGETQYF.